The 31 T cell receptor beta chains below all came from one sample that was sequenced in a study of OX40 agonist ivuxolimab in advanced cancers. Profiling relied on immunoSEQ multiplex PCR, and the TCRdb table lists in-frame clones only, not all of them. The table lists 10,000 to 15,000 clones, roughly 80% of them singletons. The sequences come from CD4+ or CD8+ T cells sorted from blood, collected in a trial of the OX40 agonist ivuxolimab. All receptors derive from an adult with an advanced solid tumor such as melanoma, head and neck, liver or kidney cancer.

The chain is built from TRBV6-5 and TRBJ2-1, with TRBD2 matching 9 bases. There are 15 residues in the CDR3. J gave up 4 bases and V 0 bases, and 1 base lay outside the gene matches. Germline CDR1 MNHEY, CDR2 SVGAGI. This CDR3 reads CASSYSAGGYNEQFF. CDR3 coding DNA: TGTGCCAGCAGTTACTCGGCGGGAGGGTACAATGAGCAGTTCTTC.

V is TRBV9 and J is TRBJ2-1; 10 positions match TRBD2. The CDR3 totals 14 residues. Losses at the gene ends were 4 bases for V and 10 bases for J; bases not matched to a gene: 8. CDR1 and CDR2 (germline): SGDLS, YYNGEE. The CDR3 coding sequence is TGTGCCAGCAGCTTAGCGGGAGGTCCGCGGGAGCAGTTCTTC. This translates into CASSLAGGPREQFF.

The CDR3 nucleotides are TGTGCCAGCAGTAGACTAGCGGGAGGTCCCTACGAGCAGTACTTC. Translation: CASSRLAGGPYEQYF. The rearrangement joins TRBV2 to TRBJ2-7, with 13 bases that match TRBD2. Germline V lookup: CDR1 SNHLY, CDR2 FYNNEI. The CDR3 is made up of 15 amino acids. V was pared by 5 bases and J by 2 bases, with 3 bases of the junction left unmatched. The full variable domain, completed using reference TRBV2 and TRBJ2-7, is EPEVTQTPSHQVTQMGQEVILRCVPISNHLYFYWYRQILGQKVEFLVSFYNNEISEKSEIFDDQFSVERPDGSNFTLKIRSTKLEDSAMYFCASSRLAGGPYEQYFGPGTRLTVT.

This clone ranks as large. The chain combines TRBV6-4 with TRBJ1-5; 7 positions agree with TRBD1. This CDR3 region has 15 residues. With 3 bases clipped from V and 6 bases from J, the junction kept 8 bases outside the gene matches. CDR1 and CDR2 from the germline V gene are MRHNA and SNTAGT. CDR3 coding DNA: TGTGCCAGCAGTGAATCGGCAGGGGGAGGTCAGCCCCAGCATTTT. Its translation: CASSESAGGGQPQHF.

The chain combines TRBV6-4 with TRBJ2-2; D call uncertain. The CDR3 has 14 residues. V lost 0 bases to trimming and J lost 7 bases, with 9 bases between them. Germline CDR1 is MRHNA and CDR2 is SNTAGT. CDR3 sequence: CASSDSSGVGELFF. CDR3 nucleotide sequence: TGTGCCAGCAGTGACTCGAGTGGGGTCGGGGAGCTGTTTTTT.

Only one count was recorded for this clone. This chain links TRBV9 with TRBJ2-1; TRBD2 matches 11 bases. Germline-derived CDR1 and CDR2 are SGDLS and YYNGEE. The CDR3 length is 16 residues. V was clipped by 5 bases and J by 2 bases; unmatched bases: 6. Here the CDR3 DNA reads TGTGCCAGCAGTCACGGGACTAGCGGCACCTACAATGAGCAGTTCTTC. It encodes CASSHGTSGTYNEQFF.

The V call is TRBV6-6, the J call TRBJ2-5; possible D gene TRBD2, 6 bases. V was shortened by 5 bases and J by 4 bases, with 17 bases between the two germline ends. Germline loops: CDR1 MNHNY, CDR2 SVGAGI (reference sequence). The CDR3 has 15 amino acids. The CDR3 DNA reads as TGTGCCAGCAGTCCCTTGCTCGGGAGCGGAGAGACCCAGTACTTC. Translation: CASSPLLGSGETQYF.

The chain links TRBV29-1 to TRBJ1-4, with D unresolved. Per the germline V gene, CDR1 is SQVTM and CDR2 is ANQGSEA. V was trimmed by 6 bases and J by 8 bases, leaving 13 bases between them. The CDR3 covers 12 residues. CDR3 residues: CSVSVLGEKLFF. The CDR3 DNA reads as TGCAGCGTGTCGGTTCTCGGGGAAAAACTGTTTTTT.

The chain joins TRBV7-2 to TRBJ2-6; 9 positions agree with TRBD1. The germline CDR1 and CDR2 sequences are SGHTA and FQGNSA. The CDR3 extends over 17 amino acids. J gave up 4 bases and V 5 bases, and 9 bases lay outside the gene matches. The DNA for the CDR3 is TGTGCCAGCAGCCCGACGGGACAGGGTGTGGGGGCCAACGTCCTGACTTTC. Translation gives CASSPTGQGVGANVLTF.

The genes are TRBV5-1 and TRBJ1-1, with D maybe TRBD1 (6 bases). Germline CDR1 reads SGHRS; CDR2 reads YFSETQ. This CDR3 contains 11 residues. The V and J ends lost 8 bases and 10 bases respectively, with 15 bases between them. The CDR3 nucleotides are TGCGCCAGGTCCACAGGGACGGCAGCTTTCTTT. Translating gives CARSTGTAAFF.

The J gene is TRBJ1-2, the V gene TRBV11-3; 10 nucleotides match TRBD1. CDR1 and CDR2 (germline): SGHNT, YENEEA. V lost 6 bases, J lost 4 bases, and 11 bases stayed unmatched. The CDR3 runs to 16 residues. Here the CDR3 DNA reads TGTGCCAGCAGTTCGCGGGGGACAGGGGCTCCCTATGGCTACACCTTC. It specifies CASSSRGTGAPYGYTF.

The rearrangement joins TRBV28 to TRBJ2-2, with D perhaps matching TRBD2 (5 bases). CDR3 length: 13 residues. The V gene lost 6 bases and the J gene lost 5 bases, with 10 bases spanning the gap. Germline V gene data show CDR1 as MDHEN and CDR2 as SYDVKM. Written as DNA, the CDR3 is TGTGCCAGCAGCTCACGGGGAACCGGGGAGCTGTTTTTT. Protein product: CASSSRGTGELFF.

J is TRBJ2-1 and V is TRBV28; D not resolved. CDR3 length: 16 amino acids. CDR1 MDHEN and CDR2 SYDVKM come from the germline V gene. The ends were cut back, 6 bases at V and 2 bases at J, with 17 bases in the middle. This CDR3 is CASSSEVGEAYNEQFF. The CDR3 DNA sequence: TGTGCCAGCAGCTCAGAGGTTGGGGAAGCCTACAATGAGCAGTTCTTC. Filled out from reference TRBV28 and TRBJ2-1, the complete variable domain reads DVKVTQSSRYLVKRTGEKVFLECVQDMDHENMFWYRQDPGLGLRLIYFSYDVKMKEKGDIPEGYSVSREKKERFSLILESASTNQTSMYLCASSSEVGEAYNEQFFGPGTRLTVL.

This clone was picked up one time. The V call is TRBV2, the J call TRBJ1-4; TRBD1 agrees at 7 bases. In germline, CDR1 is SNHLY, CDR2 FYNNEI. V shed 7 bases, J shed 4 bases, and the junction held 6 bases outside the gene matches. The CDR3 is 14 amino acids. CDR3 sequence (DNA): TGTGCCAGCACCGAGGGGGCGGGTAATGAAAAACTGTTTTTT. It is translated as CASTEGAGNEKLFF.

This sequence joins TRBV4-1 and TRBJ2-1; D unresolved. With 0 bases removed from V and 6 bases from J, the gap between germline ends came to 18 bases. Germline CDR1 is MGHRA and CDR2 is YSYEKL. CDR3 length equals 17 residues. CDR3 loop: CASSQDGRNDYGNEQFF. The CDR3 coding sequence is TGCGCCAGCAGCCAAGATGGACGCAATGATTATGGCAATGAGCAGTTCTTC.

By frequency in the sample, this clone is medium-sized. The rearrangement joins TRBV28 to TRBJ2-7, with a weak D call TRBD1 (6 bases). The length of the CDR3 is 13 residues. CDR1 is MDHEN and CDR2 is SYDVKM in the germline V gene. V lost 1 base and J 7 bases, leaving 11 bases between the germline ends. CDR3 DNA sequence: TGTGCCAGCAGTTTATTACAGGGTGTGGAGCAGTACTTC. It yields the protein CASSLLQGVEQYF.

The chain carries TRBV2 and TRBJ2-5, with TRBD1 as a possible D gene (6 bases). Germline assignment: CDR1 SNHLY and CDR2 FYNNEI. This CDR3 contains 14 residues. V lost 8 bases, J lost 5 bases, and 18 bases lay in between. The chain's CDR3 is CASLIRGISETQYF. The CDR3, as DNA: TGTGCCAGCTTAATCAGGGGAATCTCCGAGACCCAGTACTTC. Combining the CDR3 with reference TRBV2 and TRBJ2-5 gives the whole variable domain EPEVTQTPSHQVTQMGQEVILRCVPISNHLYFYWYRQILGQKVEFLVSFYNNEISEKSEIFDDQFSVERPDGSNFTLKIRSTKLEDSAMYFCASLIRGISETQYFGPGTRLLVL.

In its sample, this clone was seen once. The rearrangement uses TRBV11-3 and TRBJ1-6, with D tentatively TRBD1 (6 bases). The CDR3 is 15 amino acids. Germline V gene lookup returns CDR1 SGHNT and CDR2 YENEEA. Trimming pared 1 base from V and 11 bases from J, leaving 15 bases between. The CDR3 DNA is TGTGCCAGCAGCTTAGGTGCAGGGGCAACGGCACCCCTCCACTTT. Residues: CASSLGAGATAPLHF.

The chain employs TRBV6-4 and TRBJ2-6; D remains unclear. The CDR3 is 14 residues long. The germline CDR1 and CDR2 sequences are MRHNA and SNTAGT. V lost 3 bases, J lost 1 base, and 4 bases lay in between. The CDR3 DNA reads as TGTGCCAGCAGTGAAGGGTCTGGGGCCAACGTCCTGACTTTC. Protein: CASSEGSGANVLTF.

CDR3 sequence: CASSPANGDEQFF. The CDR3 DNA is TGTGCCAGCAGCCCTGCTAATGGTGATGAGCAGTTCTTC. The V gene is TRBV7-9, the J gene TRBJ2-1; D remains ambiguous. Looked up from germline, CDR1 is SEHNR and CDR2 is FQNEAQ (reference sequence). CDR3 length equals 13 residues. V lost 5 bases and J 8 bases, leaving 13 bases between the germline ends.

DNA of the CDR3: TGTGCCAGCAGTTACATTTTCGTATCCTACGAGCAGTACTTC. Amino acids: CASSYIFVSYEQYF. The chain couples TRBV6-5 to TRBJ2-7; no definite D call. The CDR3 extends over 14 amino acids. The V gene lost 2 bases and the J gene lost 1 base, with 9 bases spanning the gap. Germline CDR1 is MNHEY and CDR2 is SVGAGI.

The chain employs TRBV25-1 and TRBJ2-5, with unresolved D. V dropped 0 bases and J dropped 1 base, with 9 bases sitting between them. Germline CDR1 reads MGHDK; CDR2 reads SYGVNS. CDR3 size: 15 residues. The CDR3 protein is CASSEYQPSQETQYF. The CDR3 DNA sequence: TGTGCCAGCAGTGAATATCAGCCTAGCCAAGAGACCCAGTACTTC.

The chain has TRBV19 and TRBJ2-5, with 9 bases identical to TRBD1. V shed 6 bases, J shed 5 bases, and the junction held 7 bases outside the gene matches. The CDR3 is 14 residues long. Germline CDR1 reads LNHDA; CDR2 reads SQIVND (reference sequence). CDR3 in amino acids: CASSLGTGLETQYF. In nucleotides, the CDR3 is TGTGCCAGTAGCCTCGGGACAGGGCTGGAGACCCAGTACTTC.

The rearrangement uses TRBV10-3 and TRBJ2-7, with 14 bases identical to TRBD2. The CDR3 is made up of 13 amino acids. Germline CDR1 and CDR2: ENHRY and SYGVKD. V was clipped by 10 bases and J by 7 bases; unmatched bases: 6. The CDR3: CATGTSGSGEQYF. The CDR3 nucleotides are TGTGCCACCGGGACTAGCGGGAGTGGTGAGCAGTACTTC.

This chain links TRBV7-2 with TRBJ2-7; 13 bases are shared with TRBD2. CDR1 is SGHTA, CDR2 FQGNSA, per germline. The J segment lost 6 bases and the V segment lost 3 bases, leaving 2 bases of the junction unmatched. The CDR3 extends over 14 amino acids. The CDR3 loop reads CASSFWTSGGEQYF. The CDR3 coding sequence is TGTGCCAGCAGCTTTTGGACTAGCGGGGGCGAGCAGTACTTC. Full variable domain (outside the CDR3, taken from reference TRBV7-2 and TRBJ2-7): GAGVSQSPSNKVTEKGKDVELRCDPISGHTALYWYRQSLGQGLEFLIYFQGNSAPDKSGLPSDRFSAERTGGSVSTLTIQRTQQEDSAVYLCASSFWTSGGEQYFGPGTRLTVT.

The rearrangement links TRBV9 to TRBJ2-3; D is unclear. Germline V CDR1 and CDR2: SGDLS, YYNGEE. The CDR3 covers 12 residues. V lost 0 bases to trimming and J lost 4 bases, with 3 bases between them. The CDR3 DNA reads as TGTGCCAGCAGCGTAGTGTCAGATACGCAGTATTTT. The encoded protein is CASSVVSDTQYF.

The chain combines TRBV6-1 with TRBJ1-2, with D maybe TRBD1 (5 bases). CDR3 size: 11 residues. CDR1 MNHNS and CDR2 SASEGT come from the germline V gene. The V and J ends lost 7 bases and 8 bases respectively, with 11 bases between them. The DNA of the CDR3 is TGTGCCAGCATGCACCGGGGGGGCTACACCTTC. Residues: CASMHRGGYTF.

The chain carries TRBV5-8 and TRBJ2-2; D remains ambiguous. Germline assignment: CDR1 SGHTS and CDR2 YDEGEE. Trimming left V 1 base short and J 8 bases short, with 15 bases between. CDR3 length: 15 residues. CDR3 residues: CASSLSVQNRGELFF. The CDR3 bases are TGTGCCAGCAGCTTGTCAGTCCAGAATCGAGGGGAGCTGTTTTTT.

CDR3 loop: CASSWGLQETQYF. CDR3 sequence (DNA): TGTGCCAGCAGCTGGGGGTTACAAGAGACCCAGTACTTC. The rearrangement joins TRBV7-9 to TRBJ2-5, with D possibly called TRBD1 or TRBD2 (5 bases each). Per the germline V gene, CDR1 is SEHNR and CDR2 is FQNEAQ (reference sequence). Trimming pared 4 bases from V and 2 bases from J, leaving 8 bases between. This CDR3 is 13 amino acids long.

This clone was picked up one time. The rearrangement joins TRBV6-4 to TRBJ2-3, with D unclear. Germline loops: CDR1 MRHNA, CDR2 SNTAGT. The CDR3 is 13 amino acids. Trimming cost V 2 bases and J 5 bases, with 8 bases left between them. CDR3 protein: CASSDRYEDTQYF. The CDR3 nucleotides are TGTGCCAGCAGTGACAGATACGAAGATACGCAGTATTTT.

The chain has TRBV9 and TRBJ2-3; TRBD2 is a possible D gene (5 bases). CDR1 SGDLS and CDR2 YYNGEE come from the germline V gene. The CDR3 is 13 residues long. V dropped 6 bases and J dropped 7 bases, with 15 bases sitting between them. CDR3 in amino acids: CASNPRDSNTQYF. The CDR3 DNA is TGTGCCAGCAACCCGAGGGATTCAAATACGCAGTATTTT. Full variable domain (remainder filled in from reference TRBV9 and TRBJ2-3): DSGVTQTPKHLITATGQRVTLRCSPRSGDLSVYWYQQSLDQGLQFLIQYYNGEERAKGNILERFSAQQFPDLHSELNLSSLELGDSALYFCASNPRDSNTQYFGPGTRLTVL.